This TCR beta chain was recorded in a study of vaccination and CD4 T cells after COVID-19. Points from the study as a whole: The cohort comprised relatively few convalescent patients, and no early post-infection timepoints were analyzed. Vaccine-specific clones in convalescent patients were spike mono-reactive in 304 of 307 cases.

Sample time point: late sampling 161 to 241 days after vaccination in a few convalescent patients. Treatment noted: approximately 11-day PBMC culture with coronavirus spike peptide pools or control peptides (ViraFEST assay). TCR sequencing followed the expansion of antigen-specific T cells with peptide pools in ViraFEST. Germline-derived CDR1 and CDR2 are MGHRA and YSYEKL. The CDR3 contains 16 residues. The ends were cut back, 4 bases at V and 0 bases at J, with 16 bases in the middle. Sequencing of cultured CD4+ T cell DNA used the Oncomine TCR Beta short-read assay. TCRdb recomputed calls from the PCR reads with MiXCR, one row per CDR3 protein. The sample yields 20,000 to 25,000 distinct CDR3 sequences, around 30% seen once. For this clonotype: As yet, its antigen is unknown.

The source was CD4+ T cells from blood, cultured in vitro, collected about 7 months after SARS-CoV-2 vaccination. The receptor's source is a human donor who had recovered from COVID-19. V usage is TRBV4-1 and J usage is TRBJ2-7, with D tentatively TRBD1 or TRBD2 (5 bases each). CDR3 in amino acids: CASSRLGPEVSYEQYF. CDR3 in DNA: TGCGCCAGCAGCCGCCTGGGACCGGAGGTCTCCTACGAGCAGTACTTC.